This is a list of T cell receptor beta chains from one sample in a study of blood T cell repertoires in COVID-19. Method: immunoSEQ multiplex PCR; TCRdb's copy keeps in-frame clones and lacks some. The data contain more than 200,000 clones, about four fifths of them singletons. Sequenced: peripheral blood. The receptors originated from a man between 35 and 55 years old with active or convalescent COVID-19. The CDR3 runs from the conserved cysteine through the conserved F or W. D genes are given only for firm matches. Size values are once, few and many counts, or a class for expanded clones, and some rows have none.

v_gene: TRBV24-1; j_gene: TRBJ2-2; d_gene: NA; len: 14; abundance: NA; CDR3nt: TGTGCCACCAGTGATGCTACAGGGATCGGGGAGCTGTTTTTT; CDR3aa: CATSDATGIGELFF
v_gene: TRBV6-5; j_gene: TRBJ1-1; d_gene: TRBD1; len: 14; abundance: NA; CDR3nt: TGTGCCAGCAGGCAGGGGGGTCTGGGGACTGAAGCTTTCTTT; CDR3aa: CASRQGGLGTEAFF
v_gene: TRBV6-4; j_gene: TRBJ2-3; d_gene: TRBD1; len: 15; abundance: NA; CDR3nt: TGTGCCAGCAGTGAGGGGAACAGGGGGACAGATACGCAGTATTTT; CDR3aa: CASSEGNRGTDTQYF
v_gene: TRBV7-2; j_gene: TRBJ2-4; d_gene: NA; len: 16; abundance: NA; CDR3nt: TGTGCCAGCAGCCCCAATTATTCCGGGACCAAAAACATTCAGTACTTC; CDR3aa: CASSPNYSGTKNIQYF
v_gene: TRBV7-2; j_gene: TRBJ2-4; d_gene: NA; len: 18; abundance: NA; CDR3nt: TGTGCCAGCAGCCCGAACAGAGACCCCAAACTAGCCAAAAACATTCAGTACTTC; CDR3aa: CASSPNRDPKLAKNIQYF
v_gene: TRBV2; j_gene: TRBJ1-2; d_gene: NA; len: 12; abundance: once; CDR3nt: TGTGCCAGCAGTGAAGATAGAGGGGGCTACACCTTC; CDR3aa: CASSEDRGGYTF
v_gene: TRBV28; j_gene: TRBJ1-4; d_gene: NA; len: 14; abundance: few; CDR3nt: TGTGCCAGCTCCTCGGACACCAGTAATGAAAAACTGTTTTTT; CDR3aa: CASSSDTSNEKLFF
v_gene: TRBV6-6; j_gene: TRBJ1-1; d_gene: NA; len: 11; abundance: NA; CDR3nt: TGTGCCAGTACAGGTGGGGCTGAAGCTTTCTTT; CDR3aa: CASTGGAEAFF
v_gene: TRBV7-8; j_gene: TRBJ1-3; d_gene: NA; len: 18; abundance: few; CDR3nt: TGTGCCAGCAGCTTAGTTGTCCTCGGGAGATACTCTGGAAACACCATATATTTT; CDR3aa: CASSLVVLGRYSGNTIYF
v_gene: TRBV3-1/TRBV3-2; j_gene: TRBJ2-7; d_gene: NA; len: 12; abundance: few; CDR3nt: TGTGCCAGCAGCCAAGGGCGGTACGAGCAGTACTTC; CDR3aa: CASSQGRYEQYF
v_gene: TRBV18; j_gene: TRBJ2-5; d_gene: NA; len: 15; abundance: NA; CDR3nt: TGTGCCAGCTCACCACCGTTCGGGGTTCAAGAGACCCAGTACTTC; CDR3aa: CASSPPFGVQETQYF
v_gene: TRBV3-1/TRBV3-2; j_gene: TRBJ1-2; d_gene: NA; len: 13; abundance: NA; CDR3nt: TGTGCCAGCAGCGGGAGTGGCCTTTATGGCTACACCTTC; CDR3aa: CASSGSGLYGYTF
v_gene: TRBV28; j_gene: TRBJ1-1; d_gene: NA; len: 14; abundance: NA; CDR3nt: TGTGCCAGCAGTCCCGTGACAGACAACACTGAAGCTTTCTTT; CDR3aa: CASSPVTDNTEAFF
v_gene: TRBV24-1; j_gene: TRBJ2-1; d_gene: TRBD1; len: 13; abundance: NA; CDR3nt: TGTGCCACCAGTGATTCCACCGGGACAGGGTGGTTCTTC; CDR3aa: CATSDSTGTGWFF
v_gene: TRBV12-3/TRBV12-4; j_gene: TRBJ1-1; d_gene: TRBD1; len: 13; abundance: NA; CDR3nt: TGTGCCAGCAGAAGGGGGCATAGTACTGAAGCTTTCTTT; CDR3aa: CASRRGHSTEAFF
v_gene: TRBV7-2; j_gene: TRBJ2-1; d_gene: TRBD2; len: 15; abundance: once; CDR3nt: TGTGCCAGCAGCCCATTAGCGGGATCAGGTGGTGAGCAGTTCTTC; CDR3aa: CASSPLAGSGGEQFF
v_gene: TRBV5-6; j_gene: TRBJ1-4; d_gene: NA; len: 14; abundance: NA; CDR3nt: TGTGCCAGCAGCTTGCGTGTCTCGTATGAAAAACTGTTTTTT; CDR3aa: CASSLRVSYEKLFF
v_gene: TRBV6-6; j_gene: TRBJ1-1; d_gene: NA; len: 14; abundance: NA; CDR3nt: TGTGCCAGCAGCCCTTTGGGCGCCGACACTGAAGCTTTCTTT; CDR3aa: CASSPLGADTEAFF
v_gene: TRBV7-2; j_gene: TRBJ1-6; d_gene: TRBD1; len: 15; abundance: NA; CDR3nt: TGTGCCAGCAGCTTTGGACAGGGGTGGCATTCACCCCTCCACTTT; CDR3aa: CASSFGQGWHSPLHF
v_gene: TRBV3-1/TRBV3-2; j_gene: TRBJ2-7; d_gene: NA; len: 13; abundance: NA; CDR3nt: TGTGCCAGCAGCCCTCGAGTAGCTTACGAGCAGTACTTC; CDR3aa: CASSPRVAYEQYF
v_gene: TRBV7-9; j_gene: TRBJ1-1; d_gene: TRBD1; len: 14; abundance: NA; CDR3nt: TGTGCCAGCAGCTTTCTAGACAGGGGCCCTGAAGCTTTCTTT; CDR3aa: CASSFLDRGPEAFF
v_gene: TRBV29-1; j_gene: TRBJ1-1; d_gene: NA; len: 14; abundance: NA; CDR3nt: TGCAGCGCAAGCGACGGGGGGACTTCCACCGAAGCTTTCTTT; CDR3aa: CSASDGGTSTEAFF